This record concerns one T cell receptor (beta chain) sequence. Its target is not known. Primers: 60 Vbeta forward and 13 Jbeta reverse. Only in-frame clones appear in the TCRdb table, and some are missing; sequencing was by immunoSEQ multiplex PCR. The sample shows about 150,000 clones, roughly 63% of them seen only once. The sample originates from a study of cytomegalovirus exposure and HLA in healthy donors. Trimming cost V 2 bases and J 6 bases; bases outside gene matches: 5. Germline CDR1 and CDR2: MDHEN and SYDVKM. This CDR3 region has 14 residues. Findings and limits, study-wide: Most TCR beta V segments were productive about 90% or about 30% of the time in an earlier analysis. Roughly uniform sequencing depth across donors was assumed, possibly incorrectly.

Sequencing input: PBMCs. The TCR comes from a woman in her sixties in good health and CMV-seropositive. The chain uses TRBV28 and TRBJ2-3; 7 positions match TRBD2. The CDR3, as DNA: TGTGCCAGCAGTTTAGCGGGAGACTTTGATACGCAGTATTTT. This gives the protein CASSLAGDFDTQYF.